The T cell receptor beta chain under discussion was sequenced for a study of radiotherapy plus CTLA-4 blockade in lung cancer. Whole-study context: Objective response was observed in 18% of patients, and disease control in around 31%.

The table lists this clone with a count of one. The antigen remains unidentified. Per the germline V gene, CDR1 is LNHDA and CDR2 is SQIVND (reference sequence). V lost 1 base and J 1 base, leaving 12 bases between the germline ends. This CDR3 has 16 amino acids. General study findings and limits: Among reported predictors of response, early blood T cell clone dynamics with interferon-beta performed best. Radiotherapy with ipilimumab was followed by blood expansion of tumor-derived clones.

Libraries were prepared by immunoSEQ multiplex PCR; TCRdb keeps only in-frame clonotypes and omits some of them. The sample has approximately 80,000 clones, nearly 75% seen once. The study treated chemo-refractory metastatic non-small-cell lung cancer patients with focal radiation plus ipilimumab CTLA-4 blockade. The V gene is TRBV19, the J gene TRBJ2-3, with D tentatively TRBD2 (7 bases). This receptor was obtained from a human donor with non-small cell lung cancer whose response to radiotherapy plus ipilimumab could not be evaluated. The sample in question was peripheral blood, obtained from a patient treated with radiotherapy plus ipilimumab. The CDR3 here is CASSIGTGGGTDTQYF. CDR3 coding DNA: TGTGCCAGTAGTATAGGGACGGGGGGCGGCACAGATACGCAGTATTTT.